A single sample gave rise to the 23 T cell receptor beta chains below, sequenced in a study of T cell changes during pregnancy in multiple sclerosis. Clones were read by immunoSEQ multiplex PCR, and TCRdb kept only the in-frame ones, dropping some. The data show approximately 79,000 clones, around nine tenths seen once. The sample was CD4+ T cells from peripheral blood mononuclear cells, taken before pregnancy. The receptors were sampled from a female donor with multiple sclerosis, enrolled in a pregnancy study.

The CDR3: CVRSYGTGGKANEKLFF. The CDR3 nucleotides read TGTGTCAGAAGCTACGGGACAGGGGGGAAGGCTAATGAAAAACTGTTTTTT. The J gene is TRBJ1-4, the V gene TRBV7-5; the listed D gene, TRBD1, was not tested against the DNA. TRBV7-5 is a pseudogene locus. There are 17 residues in the CDR3.

The chain recombines TRBV5-1 with TRBJ2-5; D is possibly TRBD1 (5 bases). From germline, CDR1 is SGHRS and CDR2 YFSETQ. There are 13 residues in the CDR3. Trimming removed 4 bases from V and 4 bases from J, with 11 bases in between. The DNA of the CDR3 is TGCGCCAGCAGCCGGACAAATCCAGAGACCCAGTACTTC. Translating it yields CASSRTNPETQYF. Full variable domain (outside the CDR3, taken from reference TRBV5-1 and TRBJ2-5): KAGVTQTPRYLIKTRGQQVTLSCSPISGHRSVSWYQQTPGQGLQFLFEYFSETQRNKGNFPGRFSGRQFSNSRSEMNVSTLELGDSALYLCASSRTNPETQYFGPGTRLLVL.

This clone was counted between two and nine times. This sequence joins TRBV18 and TRBJ2-1; 7 nucleotides line up with TRBD2. With 3 bases clipped from V and 8 bases from J, the junction kept 13 bases outside the gene matches. The CDR3 runs 16 residues. Germline V gene lookup returns CDR1 KGHSH and CDR2 LQKENI. Here the CDR3 reads CASSPLLAGVGHEQFF. The CDR3 DNA reads TGTGCCAGCTCACCTTTGCTGGCGGGAGTTGGCCATGAGCAGTTCTTC. The whole variable domain, filled in from reference TRBV18 and TRBJ2-1, reads NAGVMQNPRHLVRRRGQEARLRCSPMKGHSHVYWYRQLPEEGLKFMVYLQKENIIDESGMPKERFSAEFPKEGPSILRIQQVVRGDSAAYFCASSPLLAGVGHEQFFGPGTRLTVL.

This clone was counted only a few times. The V and J genes are TRBV4-2 and TRBJ1-2; D is unclear. This CDR3 contains 15 residues. V gave up 0 bases and J gave up 8 bases, with 16 bases separating them. Germline CDR1 is LGHNA and CDR2 is YNFKEQ. CDR3 region: CASSQEGSGRLGYTF. In nucleotides, the CDR3 is TGTGCCAGCAGCCAAGAAGGCTCGGGGAGGTTGGGCTACACCTTC.

V and J are TRBV5-1 and TRBJ1-1; 9 bases are shared with TRBD1. Germline assignment: CDR1 SGHRS and CDR2 YFSETQ. V was clipped by 4 bases and J by 0 bases; unmatched bases: 7. CDR3 length equals 16 residues. The CDR3 spells CASSMGQGDMNTEAFF. In DNA form, the CDR3 reads TGCGCCAGCAGCATGGGACAGGGCGATATGAACACTGAAGCTTTCTTT. The full variable domain, completed using reference TRBV5-1 and TRBJ1-1, is KAGVTQTPRYLIKTRGQQVTLSCSPISGHRSVSWYQQTPGQGLQFLFEYFSETQRNKGNFPGRFSGRQFSNSRSEMNVSTLELGDSALYLCASSMGQGDMNTEAFFGQGTRLTVV.

This clone is a singleton in its sample. The rearrangement joins TRBV4-2 to TRBJ1-2; a weak D match, TRBD1 (6 bases). This CDR3 is 15 amino acids long. Per germline, CDR1 LGHNA and CDR2 YNFKEQ. V lost 0 bases and J lost 7, with 15 bases in between. The CDR3 DNA reads TGTGCCAGCAGCCAAGAAAGGTCAGGGGAAAGTGGCTACACCTTC. Amino acids: CASSQERSGESGYTF.

The chain joins TRBV5-1 to TRBJ1-2, with D possibly TRBD1 on 6 matching bases. Per germline, CDR1 SGHRS and CDR2 YFSETQ. The ends were cut back, 6 bases at V and 0 bases at J, with 12 bases in the middle. The CDR3 consists of 14 residues. The CDR3, as DNA: TGCGCCAGCAACATGGACAGCCCTAACTATGGCTACACCTTC. Encoded protein: CASNMDSPNYGYTF.

J is TRBJ2-3 and V is TRBV6-6; D unresolved. With 5 bases removed from V and 4 bases from J, the gap between germline ends came to 4 bases. CDR3 length: 11 amino acids. CDR1 is MNHNY and CDR2 is SVGAGI in the germline V gene (reference sequence). CDR3 region: CASSESDTQYF. The CDR3 DNA reads TGTGCCAGCAGTGAGTCAGATACGCAGTATTTT.

The gene calls are TRBV7-2 and TRBJ1-1; 7 bases fit TRBD1. V shed 5 bases and J 7 bases; nucleotides not matched to a gene: 13. There are 15 residues in the CDR3. In germline, CDR1 is SGHTA, CDR2 FQGNSA. CDR3 amino acids: CASSLQKGAPREAFF. The DNA of the CDR3 is TGTGCCAGCAGCCTGCAGAAGGGGGCGCCTCGTGAAGCTTTCTTT.

This rearrangement joins TRBV28 to TRBJ2-5, with D maybe TRBD2 (6 bases). Germline lookup yields CDR1 MDHEN and CDR2 SYDVKM. The CDR3 loop spans 14 amino acids. The V gene lost 2 bases and the J gene lost 4 bases, with 11 bases spanning the gap. CDR3 in DNA: TGTGCCAGCAGTTTAGGAGGGAGTGGAGAGACCCAGTACTTC. Its translation: CASSLGGSGETQYF.

The chain links TRBV2 to TRBJ1-2; 9 positions agree with TRBD1. The CDR3 is 13 residues long. J was trimmed by 4 bases and V by 6 bases; bases with no gene match: 3. Per germline, CDR1 SNHLY and CDR2 FYNNEI. In DNA, the CDR3 is TGTGCCAGCAGAGACAGGGGGAGCTATGGCTACACCTTC. Protein sequence: CASRDRGSYGYTF.

The chain uses TRBV30 and TRBJ1-2; TRBD1 aligns across 7 bases. Trimming at V came to 0 bases and at J to 8 bases, leaving 6 bases not matched to a gene. Germline loops: CDR1 GTSNPN, CDR2 SVGIG (reference sequence). This CDR3 has 13 residues. DNA for the CDR3: TGTGCCTGGAGTGTAAAGGGGGCCCGGGGCTACACCTTC. It codes for CAWSVKGARGYTF.

The CDR3 coding sequence is TGTGCCAGCAGCCTCGGACAGGGTGCAACTAATGAAAAACTGTTTTTT. This sequence encodes CASSLGQGATNEKLFF. The chain is built from TRBV5-6 and TRBJ1-4, with 8 bases lining up with TRBD1. This CDR3 spans 16 amino acids. Unmatched junction bases numbered 5, after V lost 4 bases and J lost 0 bases. CDR1 and CDR2 (germline): SGHDT, YYEEEE.

The gene calls are TRBV5-1 and TRBJ2-7; 12 bases line up with TRBD2. The CDR3 contains 19 residues. Germline CDR1 and CDR2: SGHRS and YFSETQ. Trimming at V came to 1 base and at J to 3 bases, leaving 14 bases not matched to a gene. CDR3 loop: CASSLMVASGGAHHYEQYF. The CDR3 nucleotides read TGCGCCAGCAGCTTGATGGTTGCTAGCGGGGGGGCCCATCACTACGAGCAGTACTTC.

The V gene is TRBV9, the J gene TRBJ2-1, with TRBD2 identical over 12 bases. Germline assignment: CDR1 SGDLS and CDR2 YYNGEE. This CDR3 has 18 amino acids. With 4 bases clipped from V and 5 bases from J, the junction kept 13 bases outside the gene matches. In DNA, the CDR3 is TGTGCCAGCAGCCCTCGGCTAGCGGGGGGGCCGCCCCACAATGAGCAGTTCTTC. Protein: CASSPRLAGGPPHNEQFF. Combining the CDR3 with reference TRBV9 and TRBJ2-1 gives the whole variable domain DSGVTQTPKHLITATGQRVTLRCSPRSGDLSVYWYQQSLDQGLQFLIQYYNGEERAKGNILERFSAQQFPDLHSELNLSSLELGDSALYFCASSPRLAGGPPHNEQFFGPGTRLTVL.

The V and J genes are TRBV2 and TRBJ2-2, with D perhaps TRBD1 (5 bases). V was clipped by 8 bases and J by 5 bases, with 12 bases between them. Germline V lookup: CDR1 SNHLY, CDR2 FYNNEI. There are 13 residues in the CDR3. In DNA form, the CDR3 reads TGTGCCAGCCAAATGCAGGGAACCGGGGAGCTGTTTTTT. Translation: CASQMQGTGELFF.

The genes are TRBV7-3 and TRBJ2-3, with 8 bases lining up with TRBD2. The CDR3 contains 16 residues. V shed 2 bases and J 0 bases; nucleotides not matched to a gene: 4. Germline values: CDR1 SGHTA, CDR2 FQGTGA. Here the CDR3 DNA reads TGTGCCAGCAGCTTAGGACGGGGGGGAAGCACAGATACGCAGTATTTT. Translating gives CASSLGRGGSTDTQYF.

The genes are TRBV4-1 and TRBJ2-1; no firm D call. V lost 1 base and J 4 bases, leaving 20 bases between the germline ends. The CDR3 sequence is 18 residues long. CDR1 and CDR2 (germline): MGHRA, YSYEKL. CDR3 DNA: TGCGCCAGCAGCCAAGCGAGCGACGGGTCAGCAACATACAATGAGCAGTTCTTC. Protein sequence: CASSQASDGSATYNEQFF.

The J gene is TRBJ2-5, the V gene TRBV18; D is uncertain. The germline V gene has CDR1 KGHSH and CDR2 LQKENI. The CDR3 is 13 residues long. The V end was cut by 0 bases, the J end by 2 bases, with 4 bases between. CDR3 in DNA: TGTGCCAGCTCACCACCTAGTCAAGAGACCCAGTACTTC. Translated, it gives CASSPPSQETQYF.

This clone was counted once. V is TRBV5-8 and J is TRBJ2-1, with a tentative D call TRBD1 (5 bases). Germline V gene lookup returns CDR1 SGHTS and CDR2 YDEGEE. CDR3 length: 14 residues. Trimming stripped 3 bases from V and 9 bases from J, with 16 bases between. For the CDR3, the DNA is TGTGCCAGCAGCTGGGCAGGGTCCAGTGGTGAGCAGTTCTTC. This translates into CASSWAGSSGEQFF.

The chain links TRBV5-6 to TRBJ1-6; D uncertain. CDR3 length: 14 amino acids. CDR1 and CDR2 from the germline V gene are SGHDT and YYEEEE. The V end was cut by 3 bases, the J end by 8 bases, with 12 bases between. This CDR3 is CASSSPNRDSPLHF. The CDR3 DNA reads as TGTGCCAGCAGCTCCCCAAACCGGGATTCACCCCTCCACTTT.

V usage is TRBV28 and J usage is TRBJ2-7; 10 nucleotides match TRBD2. This CDR3 contains 17 residues. CDR1 MDHEN and CDR2 SYDVKM come from the germline V gene. The V gene end was trimmed by 5 bases and the J gene end by 2 bases; junction bases not matched to a gene: 12. In DNA, the CDR3 is TGTGCCAGCAGTCCACTCTTTAGCGGGGGGAGGACCTACGAGCAGTACTTC. Encoded protein: CASSPLFSGGRTYEQYF.

The CDR3 is CSVGVGGGAGQPQHF. DNA of the CDR3: TGCAGCGTTGGCGTCGGGGGGGGCGCGGGTCAGCCCCAGCATTTT. The genes are TRBV29-1 and TRBJ1-5; D is possibly TRBD1 (6 bases). The V and J ends lost 4 bases and 6 bases respectively, with 19 bases between them. The CDR3 has 15 amino acids. Germline CDR1 SQVTM, CDR2 ANQGSEA.